This T cell receptor (beta chain) comes out of a study of T-cell reconstitution after alpha-beta-depleted transplantation in children. The TCRbeta library incorporated unique molecular identifiers. TCRdb reprocessed the PCR reads via MiXCR and lists one record per CDR3 protein. The table shows 500,000 or so distinct CDR3 sequences, with 32% occurring only once. CDR1 and CDR2 from the germline V gene are LNHDA and SQIVND (reference sequence). Trimming shortened V by 3 bases and J by 3 bases, and 15 bases separated the two germline ends. This CDR3 is 17 amino acids long. The clonotype was recovered from a human donor who donated a stem cell graft to a child with aplastic anemia. The source was PBMCs from the stem cell graft donor, collected from the stem cell graft. The rearrangement joins TRBV19 to TRBJ2-6, with D unclear. The CDR3 nucleotides are TGTGCCAGTAGTATTGCCCTTGGATTCGGTGGGGCCAACGTCCTGACTTTC. Encoded protein: CASSIALGFGGANVLTF.